Below are 27 T cell receptor beta chains sequenced from a single sample in a study of T cell changes during pregnancy in multiple sclerosis. Clones were sequenced by immunoSEQ multiplex PCR, and TCRdb holds only the in-frame ones, with some missing. Here the sample spans tens of thousands of clones, 85% to 95% being singletons. Sequenced material: CD8+ T cells from peripheral blood mononuclear cells, taken in the third trimester of pregnancy. The receptors were sampled from a female donor in good health, enrolled as a control in a pregnancy study.

The gene calls are TRBV19 and TRBJ1-1; no definite D call. CDR3 length: 13 amino acids. The germline V gene encodes CDR1 LNHDA and CDR2 SQIVND (reference sequence). V was shortened by 5 bases and J by 5 bases, with 12 bases between the two germline ends. CDR3 DNA: TGTGCCAGTAGTCCGGCGGGGTGGACTGAAGCTTTCTTT. This gives the protein CASSPAGWTEAFF. The complete variable domain, with remaining parts taken from reference TRBV19 and TRBJ1-1, reads DGGITQSPKYLFRKEGQNVTLSCEQNLNHDAMYWYRQDPGQGLRLIYYSQIVNDFQKGDIAEGYSVSREKKESFPLTVTSAQKNPTAFYLCASSPAGWTEAFFGQGTRLTVV.

The genes are TRBV7-3 and TRBJ2-3, with 8 positions matching TRBD2. CDR3 length: 15 amino acids. The V segment lost 1 base and the J segment 1 base; nucleotides outside the gene matches: 1. Germline loops: CDR1 SGHTA, CDR2 FQGTGA. The CDR3 nucleotides read TGTGCCAGCAGCTTAAAAGCGGGGGGCACAGATACGCAGTATTTT. Encoded protein: CASSLKAGGTDTQYF.

The rearrangement joins TRBV7-2 to TRBJ2-7; a possible D gene is TRBD2 (5 bases). The CDR3 has 14 residues. The V gene lost 1 base and the J gene lost 5 bases, with 12 bases spanning the gap. Germline CDR1 SGHTA, CDR2 FQGNSA. CDR3 DNA sequence: TGTGCCAGCAGCTTAGTTTCGGGGAATCACGAGCAGTACTTC. Amino acids: CASSLVSGNHEQYF.

This chain joins TRBV4-1 and TRBJ2-7; 7 bases map to TRBD1. Germline trimming cut 1 base from V and 3 bases from J; bases unmatched to any gene: 0. Germline CDR1 is MGHRA and CDR2 is YSYEKL. This CDR3 spans 13 amino acids. Here the CDR3 reads CASSQGDSYEQYF. DNA for the CDR3: TGCGCCAGCAGCCAAGGGGACAGCTACGAGCAGTACTTC.

This chain connects TRBV6-6 to TRBJ1-1, with no clear D. CDR1 MNHNY and CDR2 SVGAGI come from the germline V gene (reference sequence). The CDR3 covers 14 residues. V dropped 4 bases and J dropped 1 base, with 10 bases sitting between them. The CDR3 here is CASSFRQPNTEAFF. The CDR3 coding sequence is TGTGCCAGCAGTTTTCGACAACCGAACACTGAAGCTTTCTTT.

The chain has TRBV11-3 and TRBJ1-1; 7 bases are a match to TRBD1. The V and J ends lost 5 bases and 0 bases, in that order; junction bases with no gene match: 3. Germline CDR1 SGHNT, CDR2 YENEEA. The CDR3 extends over 14 amino acids. The CDR3 reads CASSEGQLNTEAFF. CDR3 in DNA: TGTGCCAGCAGCGAGGGACAGCTGAACACTGAAGCTTTCTTT.

The chain employs TRBV10-1 and TRBJ2-1, with 10 bases lining up with TRBD1. Germline values: CDR1 WNHNN, CDR2 SYGVQD (reference sequence). The CDR3 has 16 amino acids. After removal of 6 bases from V and 5 bases from J, the junction contained 10 bases not matched to a gene. The CDR3 sequence is CASSRNSGTGDNEQFF. The CDR3 DNA follows: TGCGCCAGCAGCCGAAATTCCGGGACAGGGGACAATGAGCAGTTCTTC.

The V call is TRBV7-3, the J call TRBJ2-3; 9 positions agree with TRBD1. V lost 3 bases and J lost 3; bases outside the gene matches: 4. The CDR3 covers 15 residues. From germline, CDR1 is SGHTA and CDR2 FQGTGA. This CDR3 reads CASSLGQGGTDTQYF. CDR3 sequence (DNA): TGTGCCAGCAGCTTGGGACAGGGTGGGACAGATACGCAGTATTTT.

The chain carries TRBV29-1 and TRBJ2-1; 7 bases agree with TRBD2. This CDR3 comprises 15 residues. Trimming cost V 1 base and J 12 bases; bases outside gene matches: 15. Germline V gene sequence: CDR1 SQVTM, CDR2 ANQGSEA. CDR3 in amino acids: CSVEGRLAVAMRQFF. CDR3 in DNA: TGCAGCGTTGAAGGCCGGCTAGCGGTCGCAATGAGGCAGTTCTTC.

This chain links TRBV4-3 with TRBJ2-7; perhaps TRBD2 as D (6 bases). The V gene's germline CDR1 is LGHNA and CDR2 YSLEER. This CDR3 region has 13 residues. V was cut by 1 base and J by 6 bases, with 10 bases left in between. CDR3 sequence reads: CASSQGWRGEQYF. The CDR3 DNA follows: TGCGCCAGCAGCCAAGGGTGGAGGGGCGAGCAGTACTTC.

Notes on this clone: A read error may produce the germline difference seen at one junction end. This sequence joins TRBV7-9 and TRBJ2-1; 8 bases fit TRBD2. The CDR3 extends over 13 amino acids. Germline CDR1 is SEHNR and CDR2 is FQNEAQ (reference sequence). DNA of the CDR3: TGTGCCAGCAGCTTAGTTTCTGAGCGGGGGAGGATCTTC. Encoded protein: CASSLVSERGRIF.

CDR3: CASSEGTGGNFEAFF. As DNA, the CDR3 is TGTGCCAGCAGTGAAGGGACAGGGGGGAACTTTGAAGCTTTCTTT. The rearrangement links TRBV2 to TRBJ1-1, with 10 bases that match TRBD1. The V and J ends lost 1 base and 7 bases, in that order; junction bases with no gene match: 6. The length of the CDR3 is 15 residues. CDR1 is SNHLY, CDR2 FYNNEI, per germline.

A single count supports this clone. The gene calls are TRBV30 and TRBJ1-5, with TRBD1 matching over 7 bases. Germline CDR1 GTSNPN, CDR2 SVGIG (reference sequence). There are 13 residues in the CDR3. V gave up 4 bases and J gave up 4 bases; unmatched junction bases: 4. The CDR3 nucleotides are TGTGCCTGGACCGGGACAGCTAATCAGCCCCAGCATTTT. Its protein product is CAWTGTANQPQHF.

The chain couples TRBV2 to TRBJ2-7; perhaps TRBD1 as D (6 bases). The CDR3 consists of 15 residues. Per the germline V gene, CDR1 is SNHLY and CDR2 is FYNNEI. V lost 7 bases and J lost 3, with 19 bases in between. In DNA form, the CDR3 reads TGTGCCAGCACCCCATCGGGACAAGGGGACTACGAGCAGTACTTC. Translated: CASTPSGQGDYEQYF.

The chain uses TRBV7-8 and TRBJ1-3; D gene uncertain. CDR1 and CDR2 from the germline V gene are SGHVS and FQNEAQ. The CDR3 covers 14 residues. V was clipped by 5 bases and J by 7 bases, with 15 bases between them. The CDR3 loop reads CASSLLVSPNTIYF. The CDR3 DNA sequence: TGTGCCAGCAGCCTCCTGGTGAGCCCGAACACCATATATTTT.

This clone was counted a single time. V and J are TRBV6-5 and TRBJ2-7, with 8 bases lining up with TRBD1. The length of the CDR3 is 14 residues. Germline trimming cut 4 bases from V and 2 bases from J; bases unmatched to any gene: 4. Germline V gene lookup returns CDR1 MNHEY and CDR2 SVGAGI. CDR3 coding DNA: TGTGCCAGCAGTTTGGGGACAGGTACCTACGAGCAGTACTTC. Protein: CASSLGTGTYEQYF.

CDR3 nucleotide sequence: TGTGCCAGCAGCGGAATCCAGGGGCGGCAAGCTTTCTTT. Translated: CASSGIQGRQAFF. The chain has TRBV7-2 and TRBJ1-1; weak D call: TRBD1 (6 bases). This CDR3 region has 13 residues. The germline V gene encodes CDR1 SGHTA and CDR2 FQGNSA. V lost 5 bases, J lost 9 bases, and 16 bases lay in between.

The CDR3 loop is CSVEGEDTDTQYF. CDR3 DNA sequence: TGCAGCGTTGAAGGGGAGGACACAGATACGCAGTATTTT. The chain carries TRBV29-1 and TRBJ2-3; tentative D call: TRBD2 (6 bases). This CDR3 contains 13 residues. From germline, CDR1 is SQVTM and CDR2 ANQGSEA. The V gene lost 1 base and the J gene lost 2 bases, with 7 bases spanning the gap.

This rearrangement joins TRBV27 to TRBJ1-2, with TRBD1 matching over 7 bases. The V gene end was trimmed by 7 bases and the J gene end by 4 bases; junction bases not matched to a gene: 3. The V gene's germline CDR1 is MNHEY and CDR2 SMNVEV (reference sequence). CDR3 length: 12 amino acids. CDR3 sequence: CASKGAGYGYTF. The CDR3 bases are TGTGCCAGCAAGGGGGCAGGCTATGGCTACACCTTC.

This clone occurred a few times. Other DNA sequences in this sample translate to the same CDR3. The chain carries TRBV5-1 and TRBJ2-7, with D tentatively TRBD1 (6 bases). Germline V gene lookup returns CDR1 SGHRS and CDR2 YFSETQ. The V end was cut by 0 bases, the J end by 1 base, with 8 bases between. The CDR3 covers 14 residues. CDR3: CASSLEDSSYEQYF. The CDR3 nucleotides are TGCGCCAGCAGCTTGGAGGACAGTTCCTACGAGCAGTACTTC.

The J gene is TRBJ1-6, the V gene TRBV9; D remains unclear. Trimming took off 4 bases at V and 8 bases at J, with 7 bases between the two ends. CDR1 is SGDLS, CDR2 YYNGEE, per germline. The CDR3 has 12 residues. The CDR3, as DNA: TGTGCCAGCAGCTCAGAGGATTCACCCCTCCACTTT. Translated: CASSSEDSPLHF.

The count of this clone is one. This chain uses TRBV7-8 with TRBJ1-2; 8 bases map to TRBD1. V trimming: 5 bases; J trimming: 0 bases; junction bases outside the gene matches: 8. Germline-derived CDR1 and CDR2 are SGHVS and FQNEAQ. This CDR3 contains 16 residues. Written as DNA, the CDR3 is TGTGCCAGCAGCCCAAGGGGGGGACAGGCTAACTATGGCTACACCTTC. Its protein is CASSPRGGQANYGYTF.

Comments on this clone: One end of the junction does not line up with germline, which may come from a read error. This chain connects TRBV29-1 to TRBJ1-3, with D possibly being TRBD1 (5 bases). The length of the CDR3 is 13 residues. Germline CDR1 SQVTM, CDR2 ANQGSEA. The CDR3 nucleotides are TGCAGCGTTGAGGAGGGGTGGGGAACCACCATATATTTT. Protein: CSVEEGWGTTIYF.

The V gene is TRBV19, the J gene TRBJ2-7; D is possibly TRBD2 (5 bases). Trimming took off 4 bases at V and 3 bases at J, with 10 bases between the two ends. The V gene's germline CDR1 is LNHDA and CDR2 SQIVND (reference sequence). The CDR3 contains 13 residues. DNA of the CDR3: TGTGCCAGTAGTACAAAGGAGGACTACGAGCAGTACTTC. Translating it yields CASSTKEDYEQYF.

The genes are TRBV29-1 and TRBJ2-1; 13 bases are a match to TRBD2. CDR1 is SQVTM, CDR2 ANQGSEA, per germline. This CDR3 is 15 amino acids long. V dropped 1 base and J dropped 3; count of bases not matched to a gene: 0. In nucleotides, the CDR3 is TGCAGCGTTGAAGGACTAGCGGGGGGCTACAATGAGCAGTTCTTC. Amino acid sequence: CSVEGLAGGYNEQFF.

The genes are TRBV6-5 and TRBJ1-1, with TRBD1 matching over 7 bases. Looked up from germline, CDR1 is MNHEY and CDR2 is SVGAGI. V lost 1 base to trimming and J lost 2 bases; unmatched junction nucleotides: 7. The CDR3 is made up of 16 amino acids. The CDR3 DNA sequence: TGTGCCAGCAGTTACTTCGCCGGGACAGCTAACACTGAAGCTTTCTTT. Its translation: CASSYFAGTANTEAFF.

J is TRBJ2-5 and V is TRBV6-5; 8 bases are shared with TRBD2. The CDR3 spans 15 residues. The trim removed 2 bases at V and 1 base at J, leaving 3 bases unmatched. Germline V gene sequence: CDR1 MNHEY, CDR2 SVGAGI. CDR3 bases: TGTGCCAGCAGTTACGGCGGGGGGACCCAAGAGACCCAGTACTTC. Its protein product is CASSYGGGTQETQYF.